One sample yielded the 24 T cell receptor beta chains listed below, sequenced in a study of blood T cell repertoires in COVID-19. Produced via immunoSEQ multiplex PCR; TCRdb's table is partial and in-frame only. The sample lists about 240,000 clones; around 79% were seen once. Material for sequencing was peripheral blood. Source of these receptors: a woman aged 80 or over with acute or convalescent COVID-19.

CDR3 sequence: CASSRDRGIETQYF. For the CDR3, the DNA is TGTGCCAGCAGTCGAGACAGGGGCATAGAGACCCAGTACTTC. J is TRBJ2-5 and V is TRBV11-2; 8 bases match TRBD1. Germline V gives CDR1 SGHAT, CDR2 FQNNGV. With V trimmed by 6 bases and J by 4 bases, 7 bases remained unmatched. There are 14 residues in the CDR3.

The chain's CDR3 is CASSLAPTNGQGGYTF. CDR3 nucleotides: TGTGCCAGCAGCTTAGCTCCAACAAATGGGCAGGGAGGCTACACCTTC. The rearrangement uses TRBV7-6 and TRBJ1-2; a possible D gene is TRBD1 (5 bases). This CDR3 is 16 amino acids long. V was trimmed by 0 bases and J by 8 bases, leaving 19 bases between them. Germline values: CDR1 SGHVS, CDR2 FNYEAQ.

This chain connects TRBV13 to TRBJ1-2; TRBD1 agrees at 8 bases. Germline-derived CDR1 and CDR2 are PRHDT and FYEKMQ (reference sequence). V was clipped by 5 bases and J by 8 bases; unmatched bases: 13. The CDR3 is 15 residues long. The CDR3, as DNA: TGTGCCAGCAGCGGGGTGAGACAGGGGAGTAAAGGCTACACCTTC. It specifies CASSGVRQGSKGYTF.

This CDR3 reads CAWSAYPGLAVGETQYF. The CDR3 region has the DNA TGTGCCTGGAGTGCTTATCCGGGACTAGCTGTCGGAGAGACCCAGTACTTC. The rearrangement links TRBV30 to TRBJ2-5; the match to TRBD2 covers 9 bases. Germline V gives CDR1 GTSNPN, CDR2 SVGIG (reference sequence). This CDR3 is built from 17 residues. J lost 4 bases, V lost 1 base, and 13 bases had no gene match.

This clone was seen a handful of times. The chain employs TRBV10-3 and TRBJ2-5; 9 nucleotides agree with TRBD2. The germline V gene has CDR1 ENHRY and CDR2 SYGVKD. CDR3 length: 15 residues. The V gene end was trimmed by 3 bases and the J gene end by 5 bases; junction bases not matched to a gene: 7. The CDR3 is CAISDGGRATETQYF. The CDR3 nucleotides read TGTGCCATCAGTGATGGCGGGAGGGCCACGGAGACCCAGTACTTC.

The rearrangement links TRBV4-1 to TRBJ2-4, with 8 bases fitting TRBD1. The V gene's germline CDR1 is MGHRA and CDR2 YSYEKL. J was trimmed by 10 bases and V by 4 bases; bases with no gene match: 15. There are 16 residues in the CDR3. In DNA form, the CDR3 reads TGCGCCAGCAGCCCCTTGGTGAGGGACAGGAGTTCGATTCAGTACTTC. Protein sequence: CASSPLVRDRSSIQYF.

CDR3 sequence reads: CASSYGGITGELFF. DNA of the CDR3: TGTGCCAGCAGTTACGGGGGCATTACCGGGGAGCTGTTTTTT. This chain joins TRBV6-2 or TRBV6-3 and TRBJ2-2, with D tentatively TRBD1 (6 bases). The germline gives CDR1 MNHEY, CDR2 SVGEGT. CDR3 length equals 14 residues. Trimming pared 2 bases from V and 5 bases from J, leaving 9 bases between.

This clone came up a few times. The rearrangement links TRBV6-5 to TRBJ2-3; tentative D call: TRBD1 (6 bases). The V end was cut by 6 bases, the J end by 2 bases, with 15 bases between. The CDR3 extends over 15 amino acids. CDR1 and CDR2 from the germline V gene are MNHEY and SVGAGI. As DNA, the CDR3 is TGTGCCAGCAGGCTCGGACAGTTCATCACAGATACGCAGTATTTT. This sequence encodes CASRLGQFITDTQYF.

The rearrangement links TRBV19 to TRBJ2-3, with TRBD2 as a possible D gene (6 bases). The CDR3 covers 14 residues. Germline CDR1 reads LNHDA; CDR2 reads SQIVND (reference sequence). V gave up 1 base and J gave up 6 bases, with 11 bases separating them. In DNA, the CDR3 is TGTGCCAGTAGTATAGTTGGAGGGTGGGATACGCAGTATTTT. Its protein is CASSIVGGWDTQYF.

This clone was counted between two and nine times. The CDR3 DNA is TGTGCCAGCAGTTCACAGGGGGGAAACACCATATATTTT. Protein product: CASSSQGGNTIYF. This chain joins TRBV27 and TRBJ1-3, with 7 bases lining up with TRBD1. Germline CDR1 reads MNHEY; CDR2 reads SMNVEV (reference sequence). V was pared by 4 bases and J by 4 bases, with 1 base of the junction left unmatched. The CDR3 extends over 13 amino acids.

The V and J genes are TRBV4-1 and TRBJ2-2; D is uncertain. V was clipped by 0 bases and J by 7 bases, with 18 bases between them. The length of the CDR3 is 17 residues. Per germline, CDR1 MGHRA and CDR2 YSYEKL. The CDR3 spells CASSQDVGGVGGGELFF. In DNA form, the CDR3 reads TGCGCCAGCAGCCAAGATGTTGGCGGAGTGGGTGGCGGGGAGCTGTTTTTT.

This chain's CDR3 is CASSLEASVGELFF. DNA for the CDR3: TGTGCCAGCAGCTTAGAAGCTAGTGTGGGGGAGCTGTTTTTT. The V and J genes are TRBV11-1 and TRBJ2-2; D gene ambiguous. V lost 1 base to trimming and J lost 8 bases, with 11 bases between them. CDR3 length: 14 amino acids. Germline values: CDR1 SGHAT, CDR2 FQDESV (reference sequence).

Here the CDR3 reads CASTQGLAVQETQYF. As DNA, the CDR3 is TGTGCCAGCACCCAGGGACTAGCGGTTCAAGAGACCCAGTACTTC. This chain joins TRBV6-6 and TRBJ2-5; 11 bases line up with TRBD2. This CDR3 comprises 15 residues. V trimming: 7 bases; J trimming: 2 bases; junction bases outside the gene matches: 6. Germline V gene lookup returns CDR1 MNHNY and CDR2 SVGAGI (reference sequence).

The chain joins TRBV11-3 to TRBJ2-1; 11 bases align to TRBD1. Germline CDR1 SGHNT, CDR2 YENEEA. This CDR3 has 15 amino acids. The ends lost 3 bases at V and 6 bases at J; junction bases unmatched: 4. The CDR3 region is CASSFTGTGGNEQFF. CDR3 DNA: TGTGCCAGCAGCTTTACCGGGACAGGGGGCAATGAGCAGTTCTTC.

This clone was found many times. The CDR3 reads CASSQDGGGHYTDTQYF. CDR3 coding DNA: TGCGCCAGCAGCCAAGACGGCGGGGGGCACTACACAGATACGCAGTATTTT. The V gene is TRBV4-3, the J gene TRBJ2-3, with 8 nucleotides matching TRBD2. The germline V gene encodes CDR1 LGHNA and CDR2 YSLEER. J lost 2 bases, V lost 0 bases, and 7 bases had no gene match. The CDR3 loop spans 17 amino acids.

DNA of the CDR3: TGTGCCAGTAGTGCGACAGGGAAAATTGTACACACAGATACGCAGTATTTT. Its protein product is CASSATGKIVHTDTQYF. This chain connects TRBV19 to TRBJ2-3; TRBD1 matches at 7 bases. CDR1 is LNHDA, CDR2 SQIVND, per germline (reference sequence). Unmatched junction bases numbered 13, after V lost 5 bases and J lost 2 bases. This CDR3 is built from 17 residues.

The rearrangement joins TRBV3-1 (or the pseudogene TRBV3-2) to TRBJ2-1, with 11 nucleotides matching TRBD2. Germline CDR1 is LGHDT and CDR2 is YNNKEL (reference sequence). This CDR3 is built from 14 residues. J was trimmed by 5 bases and V by 4 bases; bases with no gene match: 1. The CDR3 DNA follows: TGTGCCAGCAGCCTTAGCGGGGGGGACAATGAGCAGTTCTTC. This encodes CASSLSGGDNEQFF.

This clone has just a few counts. V gene TRBV4-3 combines with J gene TRBJ2-7; TRBD1 agrees at 8 bases. Germline V lookup: CDR1 LGHNA, CDR2 YSLEER. The CDR3 covers 14 residues. The V and J ends lost 2 bases and 5 bases, in that order; junction bases with no gene match: 5. Written as DNA, the CDR3 is TGCGCCAGCAGCCAAAACAGGGGGTTCGACGAGCAGTACTTC. This gives the protein CASSQNRGFDEQYF.

The gene calls are TRBV10-1 and TRBJ2-3; 7 nucleotides line up with TRBD2. CDR3 length equals 13 residues. V dropped 8 bases and J dropped 6; count of bases not matched to a gene: 8. CDR1 and CDR2 from the germline V gene are WNHNN and SYGVQD (reference sequence). CDR3 in DNA: TGCGCCAGCCAGCGGGACCCGGGGGATACGCAGTATTTT. Encoded protein: CASQRDPGDTQYF.

This chain connects TRBV5-6 to TRBJ1-5; perhaps TRBD1 as D (6 bases). The germline gives CDR1 SGHDT, CDR2 YYEEEE. The ends were cut back, 3 bases at V and 3 bases at J, with 7 bases in the middle. CDR3 length: 13 residues. CDR3 region: CASSWGPNQPQHF. CDR3 sequence (DNA): TGTGCCAGCAGCTGGGGGCCCAATCAGCCCCAGCATTTT.

This chain connects TRBV6-5 to TRBJ2-7; TRBD1 aligns across 8 bases. Germline lookup yields CDR1 MNHEY and CDR2 SVGAGI. The CDR3 consists of 14 residues. The V gene end was trimmed by 6 bases and the J gene end by 2 bases; junction bases not matched to a gene: 6. The CDR3 region has the DNA TGTGCCAGCAGGGTGACAGGGGTCACCTACGAGCAGTACTTC. Translation gives CASRVTGVTYEQYF.

The genes are TRBV5-1 and TRBJ2-5; TRBD1 aligns across 9 bases. This CDR3 is 15 amino acids long. V shed 3 bases and J 1 base; nucleotides not matched to a gene: 4. Germline loops: CDR1 SGHRS, CDR2 YFSETQ. CDR3 residues: CASSYGTGIQETQYF. CDR3 sequence (DNA): TGCGCCAGCAGCTACGGGACAGGGATCCAAGAGACCCAGTACTTC.

V gene TRBV28 combines with J gene TRBJ2-7; 8 bases fit TRBD1. The germline gives CDR1 MDHEN, CDR2 SYDVKM. CDR3 length: 16 amino acids. The V gene end was trimmed by 6 bases and the J gene end by 1 base; junction bases not matched to a gene: 11. CDR3 sequence reads: CASSLGRTGFSYEQYF. CDR3 bases: TGTGCCAGCAGCTTGGGACGGACAGGGTTTTCCTACGAGCAGTACTTC. The entire variable domain, with the rest obtained from reference TRBV28 and TRBJ2-7, is as follows: DVKVTQSSRYLVKRTGEKVFLECVQDMDHENMFWYRQDPGLGLRLIYFSYDVKMKEKGDIPEGYSVSREKKERFSLILESASTNQTSMYLCASSLGRTGFSYEQYFGPGTRLTVT.

The genes are TRBV7-2 and TRBJ2-7; TRBD2 aligns across 10 bases. Germline V gene lookup returns CDR1 SGHTA and CDR2 FQGNSA. V was pared by 5 bases and J by 4 bases, with 5 bases of the junction left unmatched. The length of the CDR3 is 14 residues. The DNA for the CDR3 is TGTGCCAGCAGCGTTAGCGGGGGGTTGTACGAGCAGTACTTC. As protein: CASSVSGGLYEQYF.